This T cell receptor beta chain was captured in a study of vaccination and CD4 T cells after COVID-19. Study context: Convalescent cases consisted of six males and four females, of whom two were Hispanic. Spike peptides, overlapping and drawn from SARS-CoV-2, HCoV-NL63, HCoV-OC43 and HCoV-229E, were used to stimulate cells.

Sequenced with the Oncomine TCR Beta short-read assay was DNA taken from cultured CD4+ T cells. Genomic DNA was taken out of cultured CD4+ T cells by extraction. A single record per CDR3 protein comes from TCRdb applying MiXCR to the PCR reads. The table records about 19,000 distinct CDR3 sequences, 40% to 55% of them present only once. Concerning this clonotype itself: Its antigen is not identified.

The treatment is: approximately 9-day PBMC culture with coronavirus spike peptide pools or control peptides (ViraFEST assay). The CDR3 spans 15 residues. V was pared by 6 bases and J by 0 bases, with 7 bases of the junction left unmatched. CDR1 DFQATT and CDR2 SNEGSKA come from the germline V gene (reference sequence). This TCR derives from a human donor who had recovered from COVID-19. Sequencing was performed on CD4+ T cells from blood, cultured in vitro, taken after SARS-CoV-2 vaccination. The chain links TRBV20-1 to TRBJ1-5; the match to TRBD1 covers 8 bases. CDR3 in DNA: TGCAGTGCGTGGGACAGGCGGTATAGCAATCAGCCCCAGCATTTT. It translates to CSAWDRRYSNQPQHF.